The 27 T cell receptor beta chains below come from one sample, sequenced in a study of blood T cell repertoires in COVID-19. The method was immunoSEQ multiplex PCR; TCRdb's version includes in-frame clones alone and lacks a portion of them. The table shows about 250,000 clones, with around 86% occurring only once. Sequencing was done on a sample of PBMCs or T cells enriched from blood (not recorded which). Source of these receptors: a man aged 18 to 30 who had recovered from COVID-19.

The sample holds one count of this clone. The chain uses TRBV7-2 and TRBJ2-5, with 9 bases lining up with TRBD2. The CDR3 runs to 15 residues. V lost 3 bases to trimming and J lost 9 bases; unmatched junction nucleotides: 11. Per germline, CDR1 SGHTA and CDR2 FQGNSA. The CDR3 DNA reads TGTGCCAGCAGCTTGGACGGGACTAGCCCCCTTTCCCAGTACTTC. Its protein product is CASSLDGTSPLSQYF.

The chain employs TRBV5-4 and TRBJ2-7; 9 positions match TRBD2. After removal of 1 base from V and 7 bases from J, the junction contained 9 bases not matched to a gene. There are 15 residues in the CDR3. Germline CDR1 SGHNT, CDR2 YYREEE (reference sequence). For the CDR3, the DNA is TGTGCCAGCAGCTTGACTCTAGCGGGAACCGGGGAGCAGTACTTC. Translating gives CASSLTLAGTGEQYF. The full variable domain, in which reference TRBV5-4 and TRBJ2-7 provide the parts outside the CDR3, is ETGVTQSPTHLIKTRGQQVTLRCSSQSGHNTVSWYQQALGQGPQFIFQYYREEENGRGNFPPRFSGLQFPNYSSELNVNALELDDSALYLCASSLTLAGTGEQYFGPGTRLTVT.

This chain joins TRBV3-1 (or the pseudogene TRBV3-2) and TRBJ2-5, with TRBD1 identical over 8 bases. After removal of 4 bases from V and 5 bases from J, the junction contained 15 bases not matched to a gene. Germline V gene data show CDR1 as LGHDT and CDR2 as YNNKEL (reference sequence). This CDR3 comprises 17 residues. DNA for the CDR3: TGTGCCAGCAGCCCCTTCAGGGGGCATAGGAGAGTGGAGACCCAGTACTTC. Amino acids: CASSPFRGHRRVETQYF.

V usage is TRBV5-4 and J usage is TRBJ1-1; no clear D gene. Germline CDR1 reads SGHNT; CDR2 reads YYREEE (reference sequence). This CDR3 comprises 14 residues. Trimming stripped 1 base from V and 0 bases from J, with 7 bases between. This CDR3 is CASSLPQVNTEAFF. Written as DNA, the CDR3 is TGTGCCAGCAGCTTGCCCCAGGTGAACACTGAAGCTTTCTTT.

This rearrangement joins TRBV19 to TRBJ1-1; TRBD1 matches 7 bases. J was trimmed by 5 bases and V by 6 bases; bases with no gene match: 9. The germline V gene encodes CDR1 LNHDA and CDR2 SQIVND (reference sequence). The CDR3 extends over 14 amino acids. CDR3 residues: CASSPRTGGTEAFF. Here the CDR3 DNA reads TGTGCCAGTAGCCCCCGGACAGGAGGGACTGAAGCTTTCTTT.

CDR3 residues: CASSNRGAYNEQFF. CDR3 DNA sequence: TGTGCCAGCTCGAACAGGGGAGCCTACAATGAGCAGTTCTTC. The chain couples TRBV27 to TRBJ2-1; 7 bases are shared with TRBD1. This CDR3 has 14 amino acids. Germline V gene sequence: CDR1 MNHEY, CDR2 SMNVEV (reference sequence). V lost 8 bases and J lost 2; bases outside the gene matches: 6.

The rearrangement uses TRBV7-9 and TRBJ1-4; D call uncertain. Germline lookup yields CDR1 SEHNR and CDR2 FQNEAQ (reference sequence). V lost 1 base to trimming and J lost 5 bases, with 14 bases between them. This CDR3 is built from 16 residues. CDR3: CASSLGSRGVNEKLFF. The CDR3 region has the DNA TGTGCCAGCAGCTTAGGGAGTCGGGGAGTCAATGAAAAACTGTTTTTT.

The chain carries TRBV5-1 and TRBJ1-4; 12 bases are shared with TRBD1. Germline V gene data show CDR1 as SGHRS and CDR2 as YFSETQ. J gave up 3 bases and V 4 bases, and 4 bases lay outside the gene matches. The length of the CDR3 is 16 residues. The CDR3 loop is CASSLGQGASNEKLFF. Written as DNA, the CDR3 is TGCGCCAGCAGCCTGGGACAGGGGGCCTCTAATGAAAAACTGTTTTTT.

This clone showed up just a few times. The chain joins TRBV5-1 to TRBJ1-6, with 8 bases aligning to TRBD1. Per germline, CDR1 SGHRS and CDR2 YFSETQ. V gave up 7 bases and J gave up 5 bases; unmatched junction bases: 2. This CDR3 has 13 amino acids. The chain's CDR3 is CASGQGDNSPLHF. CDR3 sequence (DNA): TGCGCCAGCGGACAGGGAGATAATTCACCCCTCCACTTT. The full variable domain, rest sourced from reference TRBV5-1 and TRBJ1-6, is KAGVTQTPRYLIKTRGQQVTLSCSPISGHRSVSWYQQTPGQGLQFLFEYFSETQRNKGNFPGRFSGRQFSNSRSEMNVSTLELGDSALYLCASGQGDNSPLHFGNGTRLTVT.

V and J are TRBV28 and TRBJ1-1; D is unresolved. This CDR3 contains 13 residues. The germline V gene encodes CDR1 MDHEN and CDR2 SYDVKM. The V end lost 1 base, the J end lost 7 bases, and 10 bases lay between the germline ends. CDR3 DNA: TGTGCCAGCAGTTTATTCCGACGGAGTGAAGCTTTCTTT. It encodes CASSLFRRSEAFF.

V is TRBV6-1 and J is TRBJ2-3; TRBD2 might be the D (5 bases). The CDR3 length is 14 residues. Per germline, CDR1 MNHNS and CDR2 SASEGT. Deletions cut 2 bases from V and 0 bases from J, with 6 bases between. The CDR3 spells CASSERGSTDTQYF. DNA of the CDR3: TGTGCCAGCAGTGAACGCGGGAGCACAGATACGCAGTATTTT.

The CDR3: CASSPVPGTGGDANTEAFF. The CDR3, as DNA: TGTGCCAGCAGTCCAGTTCCCGGGACAGGGGGCGACGCGAACACTGAAGCTTTCTTT. This chain uses TRBV28 with TRBJ1-1; 12 nucleotides match TRBD1. CDR3 size: 19 residues. Germline V CDR1 and CDR2: MDHEN, SYDVKM. Unmatched junction bases numbered 14, after V lost 5 bases and J lost 1 base.

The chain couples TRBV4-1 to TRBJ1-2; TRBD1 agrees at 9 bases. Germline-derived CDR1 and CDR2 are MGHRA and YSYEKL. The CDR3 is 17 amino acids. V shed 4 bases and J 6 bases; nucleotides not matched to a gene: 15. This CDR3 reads CASSPDGTGTYGDGYTF. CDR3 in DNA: TGCGCCAGCAGCCCTGACGGGACAGGGACTTACGGGGATGGCTACACCTTC.

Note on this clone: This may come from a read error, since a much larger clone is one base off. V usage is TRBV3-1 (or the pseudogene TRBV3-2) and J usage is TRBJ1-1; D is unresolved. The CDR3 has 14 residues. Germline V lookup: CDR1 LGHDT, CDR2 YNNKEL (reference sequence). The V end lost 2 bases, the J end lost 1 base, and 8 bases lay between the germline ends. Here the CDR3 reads CASSQRGGNTEAFF. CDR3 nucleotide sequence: TGTGCCAGCAGCCAACGGGGTGGGAACACTGAAGCTTTCTTT.

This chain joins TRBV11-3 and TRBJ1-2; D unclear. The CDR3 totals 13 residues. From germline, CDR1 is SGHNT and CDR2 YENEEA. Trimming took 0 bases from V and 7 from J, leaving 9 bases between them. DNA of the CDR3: TGTGCCAGCAGCTTAGATCGTAACAGTGGCTACACCTTC. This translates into CASSLDRNSGYTF.

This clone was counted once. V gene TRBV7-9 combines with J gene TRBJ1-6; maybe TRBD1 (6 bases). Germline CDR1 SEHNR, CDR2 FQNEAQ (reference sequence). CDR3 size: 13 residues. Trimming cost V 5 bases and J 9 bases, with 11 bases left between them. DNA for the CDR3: TGTGCCAGCAGCCCGGACAGAAGTTCACCCCTCCACTTT. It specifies CASSPDRSSPLHF.

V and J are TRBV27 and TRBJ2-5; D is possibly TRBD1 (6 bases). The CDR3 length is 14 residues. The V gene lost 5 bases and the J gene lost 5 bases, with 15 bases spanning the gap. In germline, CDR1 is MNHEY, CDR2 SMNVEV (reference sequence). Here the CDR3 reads CASSNEQGTETQYF. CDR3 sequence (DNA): TGTGCCAGCAGTAATGAACAGGGTACGGAGACCCAGTACTTC.

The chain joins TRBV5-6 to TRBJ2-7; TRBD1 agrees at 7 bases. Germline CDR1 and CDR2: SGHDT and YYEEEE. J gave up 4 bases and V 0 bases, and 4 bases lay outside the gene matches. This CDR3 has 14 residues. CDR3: CASSLGGQVYEQYF. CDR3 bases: TGTGCCAGCAGCTTGGGCGGACAGGTTTACGAGCAGTACTTC.

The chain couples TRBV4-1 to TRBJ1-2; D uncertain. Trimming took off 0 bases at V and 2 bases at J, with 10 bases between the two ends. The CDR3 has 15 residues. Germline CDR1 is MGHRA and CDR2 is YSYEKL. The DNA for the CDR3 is TGCGCCAGCAGCCAAGATTACGGAGGAAACTATGGCTACACCTTC. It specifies CASSQDYGGNYGYTF.

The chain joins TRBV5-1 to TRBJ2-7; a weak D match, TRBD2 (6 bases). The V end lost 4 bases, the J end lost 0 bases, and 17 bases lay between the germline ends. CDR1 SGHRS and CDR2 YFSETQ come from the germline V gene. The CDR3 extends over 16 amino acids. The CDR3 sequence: CASSRYLADPSYEQYF. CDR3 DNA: TGCGCCAGCAGCAGGTATTTAGCGGACCCCTCCTACGAGCAGTACTTC.

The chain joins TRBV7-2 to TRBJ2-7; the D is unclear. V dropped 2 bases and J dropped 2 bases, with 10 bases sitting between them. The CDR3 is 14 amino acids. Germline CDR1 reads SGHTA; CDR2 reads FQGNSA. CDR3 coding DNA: TGTGCCAGCAGCTTAAGAAGCGATCCCTACGAGCAGTACTTC. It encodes CASSLRSDPYEQYF.

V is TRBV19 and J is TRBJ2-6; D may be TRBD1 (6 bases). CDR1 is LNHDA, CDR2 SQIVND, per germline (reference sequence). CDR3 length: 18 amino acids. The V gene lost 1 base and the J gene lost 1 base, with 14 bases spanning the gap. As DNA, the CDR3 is TGTGCCAGTAGTATAGCGAGACAGGACCCTTCTGGGGCCAACGTCCTGACTTTC. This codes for CASSIARQDPSGANVLTF. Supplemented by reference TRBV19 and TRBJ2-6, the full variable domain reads DGGITQSPKYLFRKEGQNVTLSCEQNLNHDAMYWYRQDPGQGLRLIYYSQIVNDFQKGDIAEGYSVSREKKESFPLTVTSAQKNPTAFYLCASSIARQDPSGANVLTFGAGSRLTVL.

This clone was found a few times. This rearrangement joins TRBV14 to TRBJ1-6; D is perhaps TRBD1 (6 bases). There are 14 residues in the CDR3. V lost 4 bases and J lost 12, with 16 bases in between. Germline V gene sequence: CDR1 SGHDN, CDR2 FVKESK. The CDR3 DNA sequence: TGTGCCAGCAGCCGATCAGTACAGGGATTACCCCTCCACTTT. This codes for CASSRSVQGLPLHF.

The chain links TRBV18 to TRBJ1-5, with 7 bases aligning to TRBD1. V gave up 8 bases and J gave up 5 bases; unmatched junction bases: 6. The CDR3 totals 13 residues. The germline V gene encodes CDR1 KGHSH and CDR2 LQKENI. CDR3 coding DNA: TGTGCCAGCACGGCCGGGACAGATCAGCCCCAGCATTTT. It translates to CASTAGTDQPQHF.

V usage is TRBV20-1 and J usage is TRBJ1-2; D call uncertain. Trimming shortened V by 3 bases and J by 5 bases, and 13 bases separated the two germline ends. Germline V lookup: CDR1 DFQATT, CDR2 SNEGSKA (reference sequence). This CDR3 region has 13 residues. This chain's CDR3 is CSASEPRGYGYTF. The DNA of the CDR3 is TGCAGTGCTAGTGAACCAAGAGGGTATGGCTACACCTTC.

The CDR3 nucleotides are TGCGCCAGCAGCCAGGGGACTAGCGGGGGGCATCGAGAGACCCAGTACTTC. Translation gives CASSQGTSGGHRETQYF. The V gene is TRBV4-1, the J gene TRBJ2-5; 15 nucleotides agree with TRBD2. V trimming: 3 bases; J trimming: 4 bases; junction bases outside the gene matches: 6. Germline-derived CDR1 and CDR2 are MGHRA and YSYEKL. The CDR3 is made up of 17 amino acids.

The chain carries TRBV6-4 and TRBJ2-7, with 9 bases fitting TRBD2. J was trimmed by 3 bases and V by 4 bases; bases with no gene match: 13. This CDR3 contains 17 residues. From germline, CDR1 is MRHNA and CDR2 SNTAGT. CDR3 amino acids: CASSANDMLAGDYEQYF. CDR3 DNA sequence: TGTGCCAGCAGTGCTAACGACATGTTAGCGGGAGACTACGAGCAGTACTTC.